This TCR beta chain was recovered during a study of cytomegalovirus exposure and HLA in healthy donors. Points on this clone: What it recognizes is unknown.

It was with 60 Vbeta and 13 Jbeta primers that the PCR ran. Produced via immunoSEQ multiplex PCR; TCRdb's table is partial and in-frame only. The sample contains roughly 100,000 clones, roughly 71% of which appear only once. Trimming cost V 7 bases and J 0 bases, with 13 bases left between them. Per the germline V gene, CDR1 is SNHLY and CDR2 is FYNNEI. This CDR3 contains 15 residues. Study-wide findings and caveats: Among TCR beta chains, those listed as cytomegalovirus-associated numbered over 150. Near-uniform donor sequencing depth was presumed by presence/absence analyses. Later, TCR association rates were found to vary by HLA locus, highest for DRB1 and lowest for HLA-C.

The sample was PBMCs. The chain uses TRBV2 and TRBJ2-4; D is possibly TRBD1 (5 bases). The TCR comes from a woman in her thirties or forties in good health and CMV-seronegative. This CDR3 reads CASNGAGLAKNIQYF. The CDR3 DNA reads as TGTGCCAGCAATGGCGCAGGGCTAGCCAAAAACATTCAGTACTTC.